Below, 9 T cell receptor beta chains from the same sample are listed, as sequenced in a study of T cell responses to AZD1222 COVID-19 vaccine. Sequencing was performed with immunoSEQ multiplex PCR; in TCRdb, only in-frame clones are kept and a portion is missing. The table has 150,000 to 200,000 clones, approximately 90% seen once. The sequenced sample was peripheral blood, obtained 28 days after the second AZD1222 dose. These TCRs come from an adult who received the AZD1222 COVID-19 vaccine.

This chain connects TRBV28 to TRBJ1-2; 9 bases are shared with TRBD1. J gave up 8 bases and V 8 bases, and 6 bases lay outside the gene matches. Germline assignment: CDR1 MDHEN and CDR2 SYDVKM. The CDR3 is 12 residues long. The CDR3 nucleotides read TGTGCCAGCGGGGGACAGGGCCGGGGCTACACCTTC. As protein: CASGGQGRGYTF.

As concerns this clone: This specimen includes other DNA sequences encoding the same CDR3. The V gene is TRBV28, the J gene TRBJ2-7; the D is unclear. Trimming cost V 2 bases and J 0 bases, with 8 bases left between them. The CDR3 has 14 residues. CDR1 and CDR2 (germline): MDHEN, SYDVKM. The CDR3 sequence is CASSLGVDSYEQYF. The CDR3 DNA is TGTGCCAGCAGTTTAGGGGTGGACTCCTACGAGCAGTACTTC.

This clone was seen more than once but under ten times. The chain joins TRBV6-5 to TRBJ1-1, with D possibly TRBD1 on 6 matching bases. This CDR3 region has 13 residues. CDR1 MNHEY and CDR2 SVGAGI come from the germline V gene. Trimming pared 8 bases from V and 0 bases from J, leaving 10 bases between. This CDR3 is CASRGQLNTEAFF. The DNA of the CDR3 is TGTGCCAGCCGGGGGCAGTTGAACACTGAAGCTTTCTTT.

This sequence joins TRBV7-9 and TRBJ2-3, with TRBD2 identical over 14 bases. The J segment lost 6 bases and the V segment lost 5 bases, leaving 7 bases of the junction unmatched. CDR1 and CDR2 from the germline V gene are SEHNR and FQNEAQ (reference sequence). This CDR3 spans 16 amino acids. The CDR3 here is CASSAGLAGEHDTQYF. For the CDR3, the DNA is TGTGCCAGCAGCGCGGGACTAGCGGGAGAGCACGATACGCAGTATTTT. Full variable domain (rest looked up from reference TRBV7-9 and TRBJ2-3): DTGVSQNPRHKITKRGQNVTFRCDPISEHNRLYWYRQTLGQGPEFLTYFQNEAQLEKSRLLSDRFSAERPKGSFSTLEIQRTEQGDSAMYLCASSAGLAGEHDTQYFGPGTRLTVL.

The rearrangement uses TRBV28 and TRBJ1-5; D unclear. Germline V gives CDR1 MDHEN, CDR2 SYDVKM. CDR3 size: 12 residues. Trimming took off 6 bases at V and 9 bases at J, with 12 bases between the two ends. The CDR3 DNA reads TGTGCCAGCAGACCTTCCCCAGGGCCCCAGCATTTT. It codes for CASRPSPGPQHF.

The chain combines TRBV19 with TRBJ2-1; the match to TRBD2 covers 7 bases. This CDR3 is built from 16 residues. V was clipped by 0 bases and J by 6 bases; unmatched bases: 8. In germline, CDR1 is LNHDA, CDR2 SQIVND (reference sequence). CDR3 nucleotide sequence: TGTGCCAGTAGTATAGATGGAGCGGGACGGATCAATGAGCAGTTCTTC. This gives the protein CASSIDGAGRINEQFF.

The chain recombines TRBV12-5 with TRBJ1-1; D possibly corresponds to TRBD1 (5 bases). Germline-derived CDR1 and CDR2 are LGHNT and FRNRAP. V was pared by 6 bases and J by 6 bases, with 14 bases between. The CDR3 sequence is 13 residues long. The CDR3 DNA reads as TGTGCTAGTGGATCCGACAGTCATCCTGAAGCTTTCTTT. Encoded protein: CASGSDSHPEAFF.

This CDR3 reads CASSIAVGTGSYEQYF. CDR3 DNA sequence: TGTGCCAGTAGTATAGCCGTGGGGACAGGCTCCTACGAGCAGTACTTC. The chain recombines TRBV19 with TRBJ2-7; 8 nucleotides align to TRBD1. CDR1 is LNHDA and CDR2 is SQIVND in the germline V gene (reference sequence). The CDR3 is 16 amino acids. Germline trimming cut 1 base from V and 0 bases from J; bases unmatched to any gene: 5.

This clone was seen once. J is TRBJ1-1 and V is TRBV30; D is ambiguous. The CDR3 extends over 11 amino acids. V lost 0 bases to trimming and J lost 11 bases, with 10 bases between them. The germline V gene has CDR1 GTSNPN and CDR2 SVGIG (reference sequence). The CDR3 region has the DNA TGTGCCTGGAGTGTTTCGGGTGTGGCTTTCTTT. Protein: CAWSVSGVAFF.